The present T cell receptor beta chain was sequenced within a study of cytomegalovirus exposure and HLA in healthy donors. Study observations and caveats: Altogether, 164 TCR beta chains were recorded as cytomegalovirus-associated. One variant, a missense change in DCLRE1C, was linked in a later analysis to TCR beta V- and J-gene trimming. Near-uniform donor sequencing depth was presumed by presence/absence analyses.

Of note for this clone: Its cognate antigen is unknown.

The PCR was carried out with 60 Vbeta primers and 13 Jbeta primers. The protocol was immunoSEQ multiplex PCR, while the TCRdb copy is restricted to in-frame clones and leaves out a portion. The repertoire shows around 110,000 clones; the top ten hold around 6.5%. The TCR comes from a man aged 40-55 years in good health and CMV-seropositive. Material for sequencing was PBMCs.

The CDR3 here is CASSLGSTDTQYF. The CDR3 DNA follows: TGTGCCAGCAGTCTAGGAAGCACAGATACGCAGTATTTT. The gene calls are TRBV7-3 and TRBJ2-3; no definite D call. The CDR3 loop spans 13 amino acids. V was cut by 6 bases and J by 0 bases, with 7 bases left in between. Germline CDR1 reads SGHTA; CDR2 reads FQGTGA.